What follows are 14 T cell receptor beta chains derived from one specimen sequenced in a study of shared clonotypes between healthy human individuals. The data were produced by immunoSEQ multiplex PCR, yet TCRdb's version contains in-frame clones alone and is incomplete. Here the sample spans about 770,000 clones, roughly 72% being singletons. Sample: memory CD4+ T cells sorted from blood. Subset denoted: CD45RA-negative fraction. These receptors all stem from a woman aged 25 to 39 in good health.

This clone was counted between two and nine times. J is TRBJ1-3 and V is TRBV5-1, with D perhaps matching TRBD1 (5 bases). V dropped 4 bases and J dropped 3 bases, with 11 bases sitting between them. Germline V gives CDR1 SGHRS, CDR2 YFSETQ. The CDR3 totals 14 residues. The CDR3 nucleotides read TGCGCCAGCAGCATAGGGACGGATGGAAACACCATATATTTT. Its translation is CASSIGTDGNTIYF.

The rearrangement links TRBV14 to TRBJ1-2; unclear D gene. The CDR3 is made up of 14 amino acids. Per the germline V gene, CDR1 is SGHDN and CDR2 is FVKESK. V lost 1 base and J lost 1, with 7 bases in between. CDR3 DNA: TGTGCCAGCAGCCAAGTATCCATTAACTATGGCTACACCTTC. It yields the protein CASSQVSINYGYTF.

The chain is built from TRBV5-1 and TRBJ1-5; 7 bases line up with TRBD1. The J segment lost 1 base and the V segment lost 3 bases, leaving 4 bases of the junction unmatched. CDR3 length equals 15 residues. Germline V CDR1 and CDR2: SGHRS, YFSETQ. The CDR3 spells CASSSEGASNQPQHF. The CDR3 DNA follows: TGCGCCAGCAGCTCGGAGGGGGCGAGCAATCAGCCCCAGCATTTT.

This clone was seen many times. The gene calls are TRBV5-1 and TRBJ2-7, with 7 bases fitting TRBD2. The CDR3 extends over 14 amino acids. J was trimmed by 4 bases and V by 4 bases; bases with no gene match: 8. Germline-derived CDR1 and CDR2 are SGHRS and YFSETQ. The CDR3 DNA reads TGCGCCAGCAGCACGGGCGGGGGTTTATACGAGCAGTACTTC. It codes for CASSTGGGLYEQYF.

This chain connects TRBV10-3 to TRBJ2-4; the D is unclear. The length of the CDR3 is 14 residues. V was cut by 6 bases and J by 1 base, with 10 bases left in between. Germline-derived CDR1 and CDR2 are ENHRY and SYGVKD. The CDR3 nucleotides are TGTGCCATCAGCGCGTCGGAGGCCAAAAACATTCAGTACTTC. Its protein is CAISASEAKNIQYF.

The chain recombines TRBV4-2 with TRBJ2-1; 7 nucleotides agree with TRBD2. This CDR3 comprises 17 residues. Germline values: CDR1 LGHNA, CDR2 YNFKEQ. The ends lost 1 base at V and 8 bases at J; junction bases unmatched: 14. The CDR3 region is CASSQAGVGPGGHEQFF. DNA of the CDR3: TGTGCCAGCAGCCAAGCTGGCGTAGGACCGGGAGGACATGAGCAGTTCTTC.

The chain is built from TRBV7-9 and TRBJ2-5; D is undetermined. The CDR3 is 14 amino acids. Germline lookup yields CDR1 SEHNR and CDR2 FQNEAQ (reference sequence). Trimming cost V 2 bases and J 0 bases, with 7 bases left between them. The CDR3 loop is CASSLPPYQETQYF. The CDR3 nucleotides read TGTGCCAGCAGCTTACCTCCGTACCAAGAGACCCAGTACTTC.

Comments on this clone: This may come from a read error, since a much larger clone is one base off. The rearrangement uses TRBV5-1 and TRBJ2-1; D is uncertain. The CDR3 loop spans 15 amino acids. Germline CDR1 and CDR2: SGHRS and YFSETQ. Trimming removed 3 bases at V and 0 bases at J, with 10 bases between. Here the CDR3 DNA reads TGCGCCAGCAGCTCCGAAAGTAGCTCCTACAATGAGCAGTTCTTC. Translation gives CASSSESSSYNEQFF.

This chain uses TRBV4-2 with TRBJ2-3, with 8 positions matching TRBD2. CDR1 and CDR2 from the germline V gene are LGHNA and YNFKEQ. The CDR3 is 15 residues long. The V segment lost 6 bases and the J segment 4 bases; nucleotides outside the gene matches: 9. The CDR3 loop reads CASRPAGEGADTQYF. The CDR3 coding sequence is TGTGCCAGCAGGCCAGCGGGAGAAGGAGCAGATACGCAGTATTTT.

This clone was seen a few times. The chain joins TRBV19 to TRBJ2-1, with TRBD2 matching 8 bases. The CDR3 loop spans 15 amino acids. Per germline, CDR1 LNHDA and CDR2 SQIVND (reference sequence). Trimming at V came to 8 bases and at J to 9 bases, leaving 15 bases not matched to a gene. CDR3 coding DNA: TGTGCCAGTTCTGACCCCGGGAGGGCCTTAGCTGAGCAGTTCTTC. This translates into CASSDPGRALAEQFF.

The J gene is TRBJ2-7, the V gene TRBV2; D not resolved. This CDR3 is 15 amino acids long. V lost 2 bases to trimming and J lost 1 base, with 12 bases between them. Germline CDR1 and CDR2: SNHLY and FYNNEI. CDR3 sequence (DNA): TGTGCCAGCAGTGAATTTGGTGCAACATCCTACGAGCAGTACTTC. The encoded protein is CASSEFGATSYEQYF. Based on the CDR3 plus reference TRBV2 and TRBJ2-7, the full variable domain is EPEVTQTPSHQVTQMGQEVILRCVPISNHLYFYWYRQILGQKVEFLVSFYNNEISEKSEIFDDQFSVERPDGSNFTLKIRSTKLEDSAMYFCASSEFGATSYEQYFGPGTRLTVT.

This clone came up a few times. The CDR3 bases are TGCGCCAGCAGCGTAAGCTTAGTAGATCCCGGGGGCCTCAGGCATTTT. Encoded protein: CASSVSLVDPGGLRHF. V usage is TRBV5-1 and J usage is TRBJ1-5; D possibly corresponds to TRBD1 (6 bases). This CDR3 has 16 residues. Trimming stripped 4 bases from V and 15 bases from J, with 29 bases between. CDR1 and CDR2 from the germline V gene are SGHRS and YFSETQ.

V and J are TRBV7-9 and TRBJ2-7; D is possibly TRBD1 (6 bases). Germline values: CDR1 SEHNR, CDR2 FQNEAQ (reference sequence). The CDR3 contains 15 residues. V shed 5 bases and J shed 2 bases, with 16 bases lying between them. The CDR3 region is CASSPRQAVPYEQYF. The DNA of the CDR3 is TGTGCCAGCAGCCCAAGACAGGCGGTCCCCTACGAGCAGTACTTC.

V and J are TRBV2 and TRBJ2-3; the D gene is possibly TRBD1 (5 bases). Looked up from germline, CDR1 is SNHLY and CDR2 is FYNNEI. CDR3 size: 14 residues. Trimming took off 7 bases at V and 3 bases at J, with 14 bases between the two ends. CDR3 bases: TGTGCCAGCACCGGACAATACGGGACAGATACGCAGTATTTT. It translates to CASTGQYGTDTQYF. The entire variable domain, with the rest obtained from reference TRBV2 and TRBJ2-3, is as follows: EPEVTQTPSHQVTQMGQEVILRCVPISNHLYFYWYRQILGQKVEFLVSFYNNEISEKSEIFDDQFSVERPDGSNFTLKIRSTKLEDSAMYFCASTGQYGTDTQYFGPGTRLTVL.